This TCR beta chain was recovered during a study of blood T cell repertoires in COVID-19. Study-level background: T cells, B-cell-depleted T cells, or PBMCs supplied cDNA or gDNA.

How the authors handled the data: Nucleated cell number was recorded as an estimate derived from reference gene primer amplification. The method was immunoSEQ multiplex PCR; TCRdb's version includes in-frame clones alone and lacks a portion of them. V and J calls and clone size follow that table, whereas D and trimming were derived from the DNA. This sample has some 96,000 clones, with 86% found just once. Germline V gene data show CDR1 as SGHDT and CDR2 as YYEEEE. The CDR3 runs to 16 residues. Trimming removed 0 bases at V and 0 bases at J, with 10 bases between. Sequenced sample: peripheral blood. J is TRBJ1-3 and V is TRBV5-6, with D perhaps TRBD1 (6 bases). The sequence came from a man aged 80 or over with acute or convalescent COVID-19. The CDR3, as DNA: TGTGCCAGCAGCTTGGGACAGGCCTTCTCTGGAAACACCATATATTTT. This encodes CASSLGQAFSGNTIYF.